This TCR beta chain was obtained from a study of cytomegalovirus exposure and HLA in healthy donors. V trimming: 6 bases; J trimming: 10 bases; junction bases outside the gene matches: 9. Germline assignment: CDR1 MNHNS and CDR2 SASEGT. The CDR3 has 15 amino acids. It was with 60 Vbeta and 13 Jbeta primers that the PCR ran. Profiling relied on immunoSEQ multiplex PCR, and the TCRdb table lists in-frame clones only, not all of them. The top ten clones hold under 2% of a sample with 150,000 or so clones, under 85% of them seen once. This receptor was taken from a woman aged 25 to 39 in good health and CMV-seronegative. The chain is built from TRBV6-1 and TRBJ2-1, with 13 bases matching TRBD2. The sequenced sample was PBMCs. CDR3 region: CASRQLAGGHTEQFF. The CDR3 coding sequence is TGTGCCAGCAGACAACTAGCGGGAGGGCACACCGAGCAGTTCTTC.